The 29 T cell receptor beta chains below all came from one sample that was sequenced in a study of radiotherapy plus CTLA-4 blockade in lung cancer. Using immunoSEQ multiplex PCR, the repertoire was profiled, and TCRdb retains in-frame clones only, with some absent. The top ten clones hold about 8.3% of a sample with tens of thousands of clones, about 70% of them seen once. This specimen consisted of peripheral blood, obtained from a patient treated with radiotherapy plus ipilimumab. These receptors were collected from a human donor with non-small cell lung cancer whose response to radiotherapy plus ipilimumab could not be evaluated.

The rearrangement links TRBV6-1 to TRBJ1-6; D remains ambiguous. V lost 3 bases and J lost 2, with 2 bases in between. The CDR3 extends over 13 amino acids. Germline CDR1 is MNHNS and CDR2 is SASEGT. Here the CDR3 DNA reads TGTGCCAGCAGTGACGCCTATAATTCACCCCTCCACTTT. Its protein is CASSDAYNSPLHF.

The chain uses TRBV7-9 and TRBJ1-5; TRBD1 matches at 9 bases. The CDR3 sequence is 14 residues long. CDR1 is SEHNR and CDR2 is FQNEAQ in the germline V gene (reference sequence). CDR3 sequence reads: CASTRTGGNQPQHF. The CDR3 DNA follows: TGTGCAAGTACGAGGACAGGGGGCAATCAGCCCCAGCATTTT.

This clone has only one observation. This sequence joins TRBV6-1 and TRBJ2-3, with D hard to call. Germline V gene sequence: CDR1 MNHNS, CDR2 SASEGT. V lost 1 base to trimming and J lost 10 bases, with 9 bases between them. The CDR3 consists of 12 residues. The CDR3 region has the DNA TGTGCCAGCAGTGAAGGGCTTGATGCGCAGTATTTT. Amino acids: CASSEGLDAQYF.

In this sample, this clone turned up once. The chain couples TRBV7-6 to TRBJ2-5, with 9 bases matching TRBD1. Matching the DNA end better, TRBJ2-7 makes the J call doubtful. The CDR3 length is 14 residues. Germline assignment: CDR1 SGHVS and CDR2 FNYEAQ. Written as DNA, the CDR3 is TGTGCCAGCAGCTTAGTAGGACAGGGGTACGAGCAGTACTTC. This gives the protein CASSLVGQGYEQYF.

The chain recombines TRBV5-1 with TRBJ2-1; 8 bases match TRBD1. V was clipped by 1 base and J by 5 bases; unmatched bases: 5. This CDR3 has 15 residues. CDR1 and CDR2 (germline): SGHRS, YFSETQ. CDR3 in DNA: TGCGCCAGCAGCTTGTTTCAGGGGGCTAACAATGAGCAGTTCTTC. This translates into CASSLFQGANNEQFF.

This rearrangement joins TRBV6-6 to TRBJ2-3; D not certain. V was clipped by 2 bases and J by 6 bases, with 3 bases between them. The CDR3 spans 11 residues. Germline CDR1 MNHNY, CDR2 SVGAGI (reference sequence). The chain's CDR3 is CASSYADTQYF. The CDR3 DNA reads as TGTGCCAGCAGTTACGCGGATACGCAGTATTTT.

The V gene is TRBV11-2, the J gene TRBJ2-2; D is unresolved. CDR3 length: 12 residues. CDR1 and CDR2 from the germline V gene are SGHAT and FQNNGV. Trimming removed 4 bases at V and 4 bases at J, with 4 bases between. CDR3 bases: TGTGCCAGCAGCTACATCACCGGGGAGCTGTTTTTT. Protein product: CASSYITGELFF. Based on the CDR3 plus reference TRBV11-2 and TRBJ2-2, the full variable domain is EAGVAQSPRYKIIEKRQSVAFWCNPISGHATLYWYQQILGQGPKLLIQFQNNGVVDDSQLPKDRFSAERLKGVDSTLKIQPAKLEDSAVYLCASSYITGELFFGEGSRLTVL.

The rearrangement joins TRBV29-1 to TRBJ2-3; tentative D call: TRBD2 (6 bases). The CDR3 totals 13 residues. CDR1 and CDR2 (germline): SQVTM, ANQGSEA. The V and J ends lost 4 bases and 5 bases respectively, with 13 bases between them. The DNA for the CDR3 is TGCAGCGTTGCGGCGGAGGGGATAGATACGCAGTATTTT. This encodes CSVAAEGIDTQYF.

This clone was detected ten times or more. This chain joins TRBV6-5 and TRBJ1-3; D might be TRBD1 (5 bases). Trimming took off 0 bases at V and 9 bases at J, with 12 bases between the two ends. Germline CDR1 and CDR2: MNHEY and SVGAGI. CDR3 length equals 14 residues. The CDR3 coding sequence is TGTGCCAGCAGTTACTCAGGACCCGGGGGCACCATATATTTT. It codes for CASSYSGPGGTIYF.

This chain links TRBV7-3 with TRBJ1-1; the D is unclear. This CDR3 has 16 residues. Germline V gives CDR1 SGHTA, CDR2 FQGTGA. Trimming left V 0 bases short and J 1 base short, with 12 bases between. The CDR3 reads CASSLTIRGWNTEAFF. The CDR3, as DNA: TGTGCCAGCAGCTTAACGATCCGGGGTTGGAACACTGAAGCTTTCTTT.

The chain is built from TRBV6-7 and TRBJ1-2; TRBD1 matches 8 bases. TRBV6-7 counts as an open reading frame of uncertain function. The CDR3 is 15 amino acids. The V segment lost 0 bases and the J segment 5 bases; nucleotides outside the gene matches: 5. CDR3 in DNA: TGTGCCAGCAGTTACTCTCAGGGGGCATTGTATGGCTACACCTTC. It specifies CASSYSQGALYGYTF.

This clone was seen more than once but under ten times. The chain has TRBV7-2 and TRBJ2-1; perhaps TRBD1 as D (6 bases). Trimming cost V 2 bases and J 0 bases, with 17 bases left between them. The CDR3 contains 18 residues. Germline V gene lookup returns CDR1 SGHTA and CDR2 FQGNSA. Here the CDR3 DNA reads TGTGCCAGCAGCTTACATTTTAACGGGGACAACTCCTACAATGAGCAGTTCTTC. Protein sequence: CASSLHFNGDNSYNEQFF.

The chain has TRBV18 and TRBJ2-5, with D tentatively TRBD1 (6 bases). The CDR3 is made up of 14 amino acids. Trimming took 3 bases from V and 4 from J, leaving 12 bases between them. From germline, CDR1 is KGHSH and CDR2 LQKENI. In DNA form, the CDR3 reads TGTGCCAGCTCACCCAGACAGGAAGGAGAGACCCAGTACTTC. Translating gives CASSPRQEGETQYF.

The rearrangement links TRBV30 to TRBJ1-1; TRBD1 is a possible D gene (5 bases). CDR1 and CDR2 (germline): GTSNPN, SVGIG (reference sequence). CDR3 length equals 13 residues. Trimming removed 5 bases at V and 2 bases at J, with 12 bases between. The CDR3 reads CAWFKQVNTEAFF. CDR3 coding DNA: TGTGCCTGGTTTAAACAGGTTAACACTGAAGCTTTCTTT. The variable domain in full, with the rest retrieved from reference TRBV30 and TRBJ1-1, is SQTIHQWPATLVQPVGSPLSLECTVEGTSNPNLYWYRQAAGRGLQLLFYSVGIGQISSEVPQNLSASRPQDRQFILSSKKLLLSDSGFYLCAWFKQVNTEAFFGQGTRLTVV.

In this sample, this clone turned up a few times. The chain uses TRBV12-2 and TRBJ2-5; whether TRBD2, the table's D call, matches the DNA was not checked. TRBV12-2 is a known pseudogene. There are 16 residues in the CDR3. The CDR3, as DNA: TGTGCAAGTCGTGTCTCTCCACCGGGGGTGAAAGAGACCCAGTACTTC. Translated, it gives CASRVSPPGVKETQYF.

The table lists this clone with a count of one. The chain has TRBV11-2 and TRBJ1-1; no clear D. The length of the CDR3 is 14 residues. Trimming cost V 3 bases and J 1 base, with 9 bases left between them. In germline, CDR1 is SGHAT, CDR2 FQNNGV. CDR3 nucleotides: TGTGCCAGCAGCTTGTTTGCCGGGAACACTGAAGCTTTCTTT. Protein: CASSLFAGNTEAFF.

This rearrangement joins TRBV5-1 to TRBJ2-3; 8 bases map to TRBD1. This CDR3 spans 13 amino acids. V trimming: 3 bases; J trimming: 4 bases; junction bases outside the gene matches: 1. Per the germline V gene, CDR1 is SGHRS and CDR2 is YFSETQ. In DNA form, the CDR3 reads TGCGCCAGCAGCTGGGGACAGGCAGATACGCAGTATTTT. This sequence encodes CASSWGQADTQYF. Full variable domain (remainder filled in from reference TRBV5-1 and TRBJ2-3): KAGVTQTPRYLIKTRGQQVTLSCSPISGHRSVSWYQQTPGQGLQFLFEYFSETQRNKGNFPGRFSGRQFSNSRSEMNVSTLELGDSALYLCASSWGQADTQYFGPGTRLTVL.

The rearrangement joins TRBV6-5 to TRBJ2-5; D gene unclear. The CDR3 loop spans 11 amino acids. Germline V lookup: CDR1 MNHEY, CDR2 SVGAGI. V lost 5 bases and J lost 2, with 3 bases in between. The CDR3 sequence is CASSQQETQYF. The CDR3 DNA follows: TGTGCCAGCAGTCAACAAGAGACCCAGTACTTC.

This clone has a handful of counts. The rearrangement uses TRBV15 and TRBJ1-3, with 7 bases matching TRBD1. Losses at the gene ends were 5 bases for V and 0 bases for J; bases not matched to a gene: 13. The CDR3 is made up of 18 amino acids. CDR1 and CDR2 (germline): LNHNV, YYDKDF (reference sequence). For the CDR3, the DNA is TGTGCCACCAGCCCTCTGACCGGGACAGTCCGCTCTGGAAACACCATATATTTT. This gives the protein CATSPLTGTVRSGNTIYF.

This clone showed up just a few times. The CDR3 loop reads CASSPRGVTGAGELFF. In nucleotides, the CDR3 is TGTGCCAGCAGCCCTCGGGGGGTAACCGGGGCCGGGGAGCTGTTTTTT. V gene TRBV9 combines with J gene TRBJ2-2; 7 bases line up with TRBD2. Germline V gene data show CDR1 as SGDLS and CDR2 as YYNGEE. This CDR3 has 16 residues. V shed 4 bases and J 6 bases; nucleotides not matched to a gene: 12.

This chain joins TRBV9 and TRBJ1-1; 7 bases match TRBD1. Germline V gene data show CDR1 as SGDLS and CDR2 as YYNGEE. The CDR3 spans 17 residues. Unmatched junction bases numbered 11, after V lost 3 bases and J lost 0 bases. CDR3 bases: TGTGCCAGCAGCGGAGGGCGGGACAGTACCATGAACACTGAAGCTTTCTTT. It translates to CASSGGRDSTMNTEAFF.

The rearrangement joins TRBV27 to TRBJ1-1; weak D call: TRBD1 (6 bases). Germline V gene data show CDR1 as MNHEY and CDR2 as SMNVEV (reference sequence). The V and J ends lost 6 bases and 1 base respectively, with 12 bases between them. The CDR3 spans 14 residues. This CDR3 is CASRGDTSNTEAFF. DNA of the CDR3: TGTGCCAGCAGGGGGGACACCTCGAACACTGAAGCTTTCTTT.

This clone appeared a few times. The rearrangement joins TRBV6-5 to TRBJ1-5; possible D gene TRBD1, 5 bases. Germline assignment: CDR1 MNHEY and CDR2 SVGAGI. Between the trimmed V and J ends, which lost 5 bases and 3 bases, there was a span of 14 bases. This CDR3 contains 15 residues. CDR3 loop: CASSVQGSPNQPQHF. The CDR3 nucleotides are TGTGCCAGCAGTGTTCAGGGTTCCCCCAATCAGCCCCAGCATTTT.

The CDR3, as DNA: TGTGCCAGCCTAGAGGGGACAGGGTACACTGAAGCTTTCTTT. Its translation: CASLEGTGYTEAFF. This sequence joins TRBV19 and TRBJ1-1; 9 bases line up with TRBD1. Per the germline V gene, CDR1 is LNHDA and CDR2 is SQIVND (reference sequence). Germline trimming cut 9 bases from V and 3 bases from J; bases unmatched to any gene: 8. This CDR3 has 14 residues. The full variable domain, completed using reference TRBV19 and TRBJ1-1, is DGGITQSPKYLFRKEGQNVTLSCEQNLNHDAMYWYRQDPGQGLRLIYYSQIVNDFQKGDIAEGYSVSREKKESFPLTVTSAQKNPTAFYLCASLEGTGYTEAFFGQGTRLTVV.

This chain links TRBV7-2 with TRBJ1-6; 10 bases fit TRBD1. The CDR3 extends over 15 amino acids. Trimming took 4 bases from V and 8 from J; bases not matched to a gene: 5. Germline V gives CDR1 SGHTA, CDR2 FQGNSA. The CDR3 region is CASSSFGTGDSPLHF. In DNA, the CDR3 is TGTGCCAGCAGCTCGTTCGGGACAGGGGATTCACCCCTCCACTTT.

The J gene is TRBJ1-2, the V gene TRBV30; a weak D match, TRBD1 (5 bases). Germline loops: CDR1 GTSNPN, CDR2 SVGIG (reference sequence). The CDR3 consists of 14 residues. V was shortened by 3 bases and J by 2 bases, with 13 bases between the two germline ends. The CDR3 coding sequence is TGTGCCTGGAGGGTACAGGCTCTCAACTATGGCTACACCTTC. This gives the protein CAWRVQALNYGYTF. Together with reference TRBV30 and TRBJ1-2, the CDR3 gives the full variable domain: SQTIHQWPATLVQPVGSPLSLECTVEGTSNPNLYWYRQAAGRGLQLLFYSVGIGQISSEVPQNLSASRPQDRQFILSSKKLLLSDSGFYLCAWRVQALNYGYTFGSGTRLTVV.

The chain links TRBV6-5 to TRBJ2-7; unclear D gene. V lost 8 bases, J lost 0 bases, and 14 bases lay in between. The CDR3 runs 14 residues. The germline CDR1 and CDR2 sequences are MNHEY and SVGAGI. In DNA form, the CDR3 reads TGTGCCAGCTCGGTCGGTCTTAGCTCCTACGAGCAGTACTTC. Amino acid sequence: CASSVGLSSYEQYF.

The CDR3 reads CASSIELINYEQYF. The CDR3 bases are TGTGCCAGTAGTATCGAGCTCATAAACTACGAGCAGTACTTC. The V call is TRBV19, the J call TRBJ2-5; no clear D. With the DNA end fitting TRBJ2-7 better, the J assignment may be wrong. Per the germline V gene, CDR1 is LNHDA and CDR2 is SQIVND (reference sequence). The CDR3 sequence is 14 residues long.

The genes are TRBV4-2 and TRBJ2-1; D is uncertain. The CDR3 spans 16 residues. From germline, CDR1 is LGHNA and CDR2 YNFKEQ. V was cut by 5 bases and J by 8 bases, with 22 bases left in between. The CDR3 DNA follows: TGTGCCAGCAGCAACAACCCCCAAGGCCGGGTCGATGAGCAGTTCTTC. Its protein product is CASSNNPQGRVDEQFF.